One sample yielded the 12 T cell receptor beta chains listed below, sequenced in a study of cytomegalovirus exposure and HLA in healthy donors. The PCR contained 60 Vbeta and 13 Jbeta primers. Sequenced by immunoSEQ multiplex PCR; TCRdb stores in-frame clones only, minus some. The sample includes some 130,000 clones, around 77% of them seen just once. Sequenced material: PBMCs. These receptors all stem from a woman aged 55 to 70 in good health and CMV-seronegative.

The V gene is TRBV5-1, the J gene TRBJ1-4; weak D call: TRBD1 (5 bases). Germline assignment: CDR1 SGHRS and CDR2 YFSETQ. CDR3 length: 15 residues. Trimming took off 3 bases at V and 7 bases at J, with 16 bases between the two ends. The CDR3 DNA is TGCGCCAGCAGCTGGGGGGACCGAGGAGCTGAAAAACTGTTTTTT. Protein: CASSWGDRGAEKLFF.

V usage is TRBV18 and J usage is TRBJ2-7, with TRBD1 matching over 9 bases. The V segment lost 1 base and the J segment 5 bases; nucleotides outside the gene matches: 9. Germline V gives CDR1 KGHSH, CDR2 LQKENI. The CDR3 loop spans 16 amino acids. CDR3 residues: CASSPLLFGQGNEQYF. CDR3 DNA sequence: TGTGCCAGCTCACCACTCCTCTTCGGACAGGGGAACGAGCAGTACTTC.

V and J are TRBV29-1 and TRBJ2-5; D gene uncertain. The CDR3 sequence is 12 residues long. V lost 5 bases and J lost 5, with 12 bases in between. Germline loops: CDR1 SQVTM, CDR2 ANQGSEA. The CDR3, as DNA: TGCAGCGTTTTTAGCTCAAGTGAGACCCAGTACTTC. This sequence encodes CSVFSSSETQYF.

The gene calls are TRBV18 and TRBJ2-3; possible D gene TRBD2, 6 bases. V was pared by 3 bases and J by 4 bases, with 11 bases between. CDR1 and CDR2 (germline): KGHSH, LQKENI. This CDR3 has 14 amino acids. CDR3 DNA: TGTGCCAGCTCACCTCCGACTAGGGCAGATACGCAGTATTTT. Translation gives CASSPPTRADTQYF.

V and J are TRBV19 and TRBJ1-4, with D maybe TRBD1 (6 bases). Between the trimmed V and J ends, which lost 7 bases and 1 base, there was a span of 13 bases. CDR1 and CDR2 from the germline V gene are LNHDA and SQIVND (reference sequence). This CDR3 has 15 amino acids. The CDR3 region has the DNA TGTGCCAGTATGGGGGCCGGTGAAACTAATGAAAAACTGTTTTTT. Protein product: CASMGAGETNEKLFF. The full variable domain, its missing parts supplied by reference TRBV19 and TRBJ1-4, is DGGITQSPKYLFRKEGQNVTLSCEQNLNHDAMYWYRQDPGQGLRLIYYSQIVNDFQKGDIAEGYSVSREKKESFPLTVTSAQKNPTAFYLCASMGAGETNEKLFFGSGTQLSVL.

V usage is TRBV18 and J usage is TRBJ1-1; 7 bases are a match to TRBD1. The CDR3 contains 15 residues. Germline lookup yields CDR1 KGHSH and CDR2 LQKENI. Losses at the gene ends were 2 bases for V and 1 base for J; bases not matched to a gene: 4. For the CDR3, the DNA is TGTGCCAGCTCACCATCTGCAGGGGGGAACACTGAAGCTTTCTTT. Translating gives CASSPSAGGNTEAFF.

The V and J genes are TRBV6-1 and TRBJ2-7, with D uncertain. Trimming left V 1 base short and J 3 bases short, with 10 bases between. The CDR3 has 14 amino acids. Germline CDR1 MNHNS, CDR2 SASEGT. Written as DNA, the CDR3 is TGTGCCAGCAGTGAAGTTGGCTACTACTACGAGCAGTACTTC. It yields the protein CASSEVGYYYEQYF.

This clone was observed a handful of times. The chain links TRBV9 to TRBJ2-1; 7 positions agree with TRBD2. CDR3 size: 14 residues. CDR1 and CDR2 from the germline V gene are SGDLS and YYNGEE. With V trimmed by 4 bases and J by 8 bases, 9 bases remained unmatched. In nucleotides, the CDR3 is TGTGCCAGCAGCCAGGGCGGCGGGAGCTATGAGCAGTTCTTC. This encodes CASSQGGGSYEQFF.

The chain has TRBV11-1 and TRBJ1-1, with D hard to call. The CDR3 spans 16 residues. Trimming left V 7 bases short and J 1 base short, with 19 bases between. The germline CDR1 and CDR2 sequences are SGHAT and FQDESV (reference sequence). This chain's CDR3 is CASISRGVYGNTEAFF. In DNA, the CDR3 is TGTGCCAGCATCTCCCGGGGAGTTTATGGGAACACTGAAGCTTTCTTT. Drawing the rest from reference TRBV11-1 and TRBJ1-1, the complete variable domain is EAEVAQSPRYKITEKSQAVAFWCDPISGHATLYWYRQILGQGPELLVQFQDESVVDDSQLPKDRFSAERLKGVDSTLKIQPAELGDSAMYLCASISRGVYGNTEAFFGQGTRLTVV.

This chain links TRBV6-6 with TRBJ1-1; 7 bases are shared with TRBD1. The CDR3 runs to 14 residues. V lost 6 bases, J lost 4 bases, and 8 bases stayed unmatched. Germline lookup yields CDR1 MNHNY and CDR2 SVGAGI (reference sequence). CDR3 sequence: CASRRDSSGTEAFF. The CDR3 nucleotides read TGTGCCAGCAGACGGGACAGCTCGGGCACTGAAGCTTTCTTT.

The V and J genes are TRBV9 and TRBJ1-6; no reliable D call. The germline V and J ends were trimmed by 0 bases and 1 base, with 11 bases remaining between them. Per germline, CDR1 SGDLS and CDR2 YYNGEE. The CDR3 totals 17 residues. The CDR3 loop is CASSVGEITSYNSPLHF. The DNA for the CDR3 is TGTGCCAGCAGCGTAGGCGAGATCACTTCCTATAATTCACCCCTCCACTTT. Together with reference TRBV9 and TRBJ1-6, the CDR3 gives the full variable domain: DSGVTQTPKHLITATGQRVTLRCSPRSGDLSVYWYQQSLDQGLQFLIQYYNGEERAKGNILERFSAQQFPDLHSELNLSSLELGDSALYFCASSVGEITSYNSPLHFGNGTRLTVT.

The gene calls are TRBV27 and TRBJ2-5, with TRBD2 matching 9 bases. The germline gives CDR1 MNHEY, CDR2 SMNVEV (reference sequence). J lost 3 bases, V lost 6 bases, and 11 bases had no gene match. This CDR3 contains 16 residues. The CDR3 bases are TGTGCCAGCAGACCCAGCCGACTAGCGGAAAAAGAGACCCAGTACTTC. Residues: CASRPSRLAEKETQYF.